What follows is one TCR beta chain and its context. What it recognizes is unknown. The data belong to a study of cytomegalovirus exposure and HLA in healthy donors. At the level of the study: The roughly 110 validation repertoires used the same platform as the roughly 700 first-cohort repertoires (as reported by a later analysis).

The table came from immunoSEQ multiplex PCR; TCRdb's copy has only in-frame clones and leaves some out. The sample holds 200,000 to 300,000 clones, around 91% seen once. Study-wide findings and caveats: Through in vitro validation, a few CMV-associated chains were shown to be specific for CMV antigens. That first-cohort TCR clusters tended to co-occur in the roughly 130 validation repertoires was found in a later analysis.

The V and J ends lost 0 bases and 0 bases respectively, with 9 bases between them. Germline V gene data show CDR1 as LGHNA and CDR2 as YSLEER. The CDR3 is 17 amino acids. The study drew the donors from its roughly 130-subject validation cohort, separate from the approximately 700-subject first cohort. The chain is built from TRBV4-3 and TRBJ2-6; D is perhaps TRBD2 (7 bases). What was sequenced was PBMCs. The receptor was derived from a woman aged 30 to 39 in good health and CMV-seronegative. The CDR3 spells CASSQEGGGSGANVLTF. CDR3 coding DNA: TGCGCCAGCAGCCAAGAAGGGGGGGGCTCTGGGGCCAACGTCCTGACTTTC.